Shown below are 5 T cell receptor beta chains from a single sample sequenced in a study of liver allograft versus peripheral blood T cells. In the study overall: Comparative analysis was performed on T cell receptor repertoires from transplanted livers and from recipients' peripheral blood.

TCRdb reprocessed the reads via MiXCR and lists one record per CDR3 protein. The top ten hold 45% to 60% of the sample, which has 2,100 or so distinct CDR3 sequences, 15% to 20% seen once. These receptors came from a human patient who had a liver transplant. Some T cells here may be from the graft donor.

This clonotype counts as medium-sized. The chain recombines TRBV6-6 with TRBJ1-6; D is ambiguous. The CDR3 has 15 residues. Looked up from germline, CDR1 is MNHNY and CDR2 is SVGAGI (reference sequence). The V and J ends lost 5 bases and 7 bases respectively, with 15 bases between them. CDR3 residues: CASSLSNSRNSPLHF. The CDR3 nucleotides are TGTGCCAGCAGTCTTTCAAACAGCCGAAATTCACCCCTCCACTTT.

CDR3 region: CASNPGGPNTEAFF. CDR3 DNA: TGTGCCAGCAACCCAGGGGGGCCAAACACTGAAGCTTTCTTT. The chain employs TRBV27 and TRBJ1-1; 7 nucleotides line up with TRBD1. CDR3 length equals 14 residues. The germline gives CDR1 MNHEY, CDR2 SMNVEV (reference sequence). J lost 2 bases, V lost 7 bases, and 7 bases had no gene match.

This rearrangement joins TRBV6-6 to TRBJ1-5; 7 bases agree with TRBD1. The CDR3 covers 17 residues. J lost 0 bases, V lost 0 bases, and 5 bases had no gene match. Germline lookup yields CDR1 MNHNY and CDR2 SVGAGI (reference sequence). Written as DNA, the CDR3 is TGTGCCAGCAGTTACTCGAGGGACAGTTATAGCAATCAGCCCCAGCATTTT. It specifies CASSYSRDSYSNQPQHF.

The V and J genes are TRBV27 and TRBJ1-6; D not resolved. The CDR3 consists of 13 residues. Germline V gene lookup returns CDR1 MNHEY and CDR2 SMNVEV (reference sequence). V dropped 4 bases and J dropped 2 bases, with 3 bases sitting between them. CDR3 residues: CASSWTYNSPLHF. In DNA, the CDR3 is TGTGCCAGCAGTTGGACCTATAATTCACCCCTCCACTTT.

The genes are TRBV20-1 and TRBJ2-7; possibly TRBD2 for D (5 bases). CDR1 DFQATT and CDR2 SNEGSKA come from the germline V gene (reference sequence). V dropped 5 bases and J dropped 1 base, with 21 bases sitting between them. This CDR3 comprises 16 residues. The CDR3 region has the DNA TGCAGTGCTCTCCATAGTAGAGGGATTTTTTCCTACGAGCAGTACTTC. Protein sequence: CSALHSRGIFSYEQYF.